The 29 T cell receptor beta chains below all came from one sample that was sequenced in a study of T cells in Graves' hyperthyroidism and ophthalmopathy (dated by TCRdb to about 2019). The library was produced with multiplex PCR. TCRdb shows the sequencer as Illumina HiSeq 2000. TCR beta CDR3 regions were amplified from RNA transcripts. The TCR CDR3 was subjected to a first round of RT-PCR using the HTBI primer set and the Qiagen OneStep RT-PCR kit. The public sequencing data were trimmed at Q25 with fastp and processed into clonotypes with MiXCR by TCRdb, which kept only in-frame beta chains. Rows matching on CDR3 protein sequence are summarized as one entry with the most common DNA and genes. This sample comprises some 340,000 distinct CDR3 sequences, roughly 15% of them detected only once. The top ten constitute around 32% of the sample. The sample taken for sequencing was blood. These receptors originate from a middle-aged woman with Graves' ophthalmopathy.

The chain is built from TRBV5-5 and TRBJ2-7, with D tentatively TRBD1 or TRBD2 (6 bases each). V lost 4 bases and J 0 bases, leaving 17 bases between the germline ends. The germline CDR1 and CDR2 sequences are SGHKS and YYEKEE (reference sequence). The CDR3 runs to 16 residues. The CDR3 DNA reads TGTGCCAGCAGCCTGGTTGCGGGACACAACTCCTACGAGCAGTACTTC. Protein: CASSLVAGHNSYEQYF.

This clonotype was found a few times. The rearrangement uses TRBV6-5 and TRBJ2-3, with 11 nucleotides matching TRBD2. Germline V gene data show CDR1 as MNHEY and CDR2 as SVGAGI. Trimming cost V 0 bases and J 0 bases; bases outside gene matches: 11. This CDR3 spans 20 amino acids. CDR3 bases: TGTGCCAGCAGTTACTCGAGAGGTAGCGGGGGGGCTCCAAGCACAGATACGCAGTATTTT. The encoded protein is CASSYSRGSGGAPSTDTQYF.

This clonotype occurred a few times. This sequence joins TRBV18 and TRBJ2-7, with D possibly TRBD1 on 6 matching bases. With 6 bases removed from V and 2 bases from J, the gap between germline ends came to 14 bases. The CDR3 contains 14 residues. Germline-derived CDR1 and CDR2 are KGHSH and LQKENI. This chain's CDR3 is CASSQREGAYEQYF. CDR3 in DNA: TGTGCCAGCTCCCAAAGAGAGGGGGCCTACGAGCAGTACTTC. The full variable domain, rest sourced from reference TRBV18 and TRBJ2-7, is NAGVMQNPRHLVRRRGQEARLRCSPMKGHSHVYWYRQLPEEGLKFMVYLQKENIIDESGMPKERFSAEFPKEGPSILRIQQVVRGDSAAYFCASSQREGAYEQYFGPGTRLTVT.

This clonotype was seen ten or more times. In DNA, the CDR3 is TGCGCCAGCAGCTTAGGGGGACAGGGGGCTGCTGGCTACACCTTC. Protein sequence: CASSLGGQGAAGYTF. The gene calls are TRBV5-1 and TRBJ1-2; 12 nucleotides agree with TRBD1. J gave up 7 bases and V 2 bases, and 6 bases lay outside the gene matches. The CDR3 consists of 15 residues. Per germline, CDR1 SGHRS and CDR2 YFSETQ.

This clonotype was detected a few times. The rearrangement links TRBV6-5 to TRBJ1-2, with D possibly being TRBD1 (5 bases). V was cut by 2 bases and J by 7 bases, with 20 bases left in between. Germline CDR1 reads MNHEY; CDR2 reads SVGAGI. CDR3 size: 16 residues. As DNA, the CDR3 is TGTGCCAGCAGTTACGGTGAACTCGCAGGGAAGAGTGGCTACACCTTC. Its translation is CASSYGELAGKSGYTF.

This clonotype came up a few times. The CDR3 DNA is TGTGCCAGCGCCGGGACAGGGAGGGATTCACCCCTCCACTTT. Translated, it gives CASAGTGRDSPLHF. V and J are TRBV2 and TRBJ1-6; 9 bases are a match to TRBD1. The ends lost 8 bases at V and 8 bases at J; junction bases unmatched: 7. Germline lookup yields CDR1 SNHLY and CDR2 FYNNEI. The CDR3 is 14 residues long.

This clonotype came up many times. The CDR3 bases are TGTGCCAGCAGACAACAGGGGACGAGCAATCAGCCCCAGCATTTT. Amino acids: CASRQQGTSNQPQHF. V gene TRBV12-3 or TRBV12-4 combines with J gene TRBJ1-5; TRBD1 matches at 7 bases. The CDR3 loop spans 15 amino acids. V lost 6 bases to trimming and J lost 1 base; unmatched junction nucleotides: 6.

This clonotype was seen repeatedly, ten times or more. This chain joins TRBV3-1 and TRBJ1-1; D not certain. CDR1 is LGHDT, CDR2 YNNKEL, per germline (reference sequence). This CDR3 is built from 13 residues. V was pared by 4 bases and J by 0 bases, with 6 bases between. The CDR3 is CASSRTLNTEAFF. CDR3 DNA: TGTGCCAGCAGCCGTACCTTGAACACTGAAGCTTTCTTT.

This clonotype was picked up many times. This sequence joins TRBV12-3 or TRBV12-4 and TRBJ1-2, with D maybe TRBD1 (6 bases). The length of the CDR3 is 13 residues. The ends were cut back, 6 bases at V and 4 bases at J, with 12 bases in the middle. The CDR3 loop reads CASRGTSSYGYTF. The CDR3 DNA reads as TGTGCCAGCAGAGGGACATCCAGCTATGGCTACACCTTC.

This clonotype was counted at least ten times. A much larger clone is a single base away; this may be a read error. The chain employs TRBV2 and TRBJ2-3, with 9 nucleotides matching TRBD1. The CDR3 spans 14 residues. CDR1 and CDR2 (germline): SNHLY, FYNNEI. The CDR3 spells CASRRDRVTDAQYF. CDR3 DNA: TGTGCCAGCAGGCGGGACAGGGTAACAGATGCGCAGTATTTT.

This rearrangement joins TRBV5-1 to TRBJ2-2; 7 bases match TRBD1. CDR1 and CDR2 (germline): SGHRS, YFSETQ. Trimming took 5 bases from V and 7 from J; bases not matched to a gene: 8. The CDR3 is 14 amino acids. CDR3 protein: CASSSGQPGGELFF. In DNA form, the CDR3 reads TGCGCCAGCAGTTCGGGACAGCCCGGCGGGGAGCTGTTTTTT.

This clonotype was observed a handful of times. This sequence joins TRBV5-1 and TRBJ2-2; D may be TRBD1 (5 bases). CDR3 length: 14 residues. The germline V and J ends were trimmed by 7 bases and 4 bases, with 14 bases remaining between them. Germline lookup yields CDR1 SGHRS and CDR2 YFSETQ. The CDR3 sequence: CASRKGYGTGELFF. CDR3 nucleotides: TGCGCCAGCCGTAAGGGGTATGGCACCGGGGAGCTGTTTTTT.

This clonotype was observed many times. V gene TRBV28 combines with J gene TRBJ2-3; D possibly corresponds to TRBD2 (6 bases). Per germline, CDR1 MDHEN and CDR2 SYDVKM. The V end was cut by 6 bases, the J end by 6 bases, with 16 bases between. The CDR3 contains 14 residues. The CDR3 DNA is TGTGCCAGCAGCAATACACGGGGGAGGGATACGCAGTATTTT. Translation gives CASSNTRGRDTQYF. Complete variable domain (other parts from reference TRBV28 and TRBJ2-3): DVKVTQSSRYLVKRTGEKVFLECVQDMDHENMFWYRQDPGLGLRLIYFSYDVKMKEKGDIPEGYSVSREKKERFSLILESASTNQTSMYLCASSNTRGRDTQYFGPGTRLTVL.

This clonotype was picked up many times. The rearrangement joins TRBV6-1 to TRBJ2-2; D is uncertain. Germline V CDR1 and CDR2: MNHNS, SASEGT. Trimming pared 10 bases from V and 1 base from J, leaving 16 bases between. The CDR3 covers 15 residues. CDR3 amino acids: CATMPRALNTGELFF. The CDR3 nucleotides are TGTGCCACCATGCCTAGGGCCTTGAACACCGGGGAGCTGTTTTTT.

The sample holds many counts of this clonotype. This chain links TRBV12-3 or TRBV12-4 with TRBJ2-2, with 15 nucleotides matching TRBD2. This CDR3 comprises 17 residues. V was clipped by 1 base and J by 4 bases; unmatched bases: 1. CDR3 in amino acids: CASSLGTSGRATGELFF. The CDR3, as DNA: TGTGCCAGCAGTTTAGGGACTAGCGGGAGGGCCACCGGGGAGCTGTTTTTT.

Turning to this clonotype: An end of the junction does not agree with germline; a read error may underlie this. The chain has TRBV12-3 or TRBV12-4 and TRBJ2-3; 10 bases align to TRBD2. The CDR3 runs 15 residues. This CDR3 reads CASSLAGVSTNTQYF. The CDR3 bases are TGTGCCAGCAGTCTAGCGGGGGTCAGCACAAATACGCAGTATTTT.

This clonotype was found many times. The chain is built from TRBV11-2 and TRBJ1-3; D remains ambiguous. The CDR3 has 14 residues. The V end lost 5 bases, the J end lost 3 bases, and 11 bases lay between the germline ends. In germline, CDR1 is SGHAT, CDR2 FQNNGV. The CDR3 DNA reads TGTGCCAGCAGCCCCCGGGGAAGTGGAAACACCATATATTTT. Translating it yields CASSPRGSGNTIYF.

This clonotype was counted a single time. This chain uses TRBV4-1 with TRBJ1-6, with 7 bases aligning to TRBD1. The CDR3 covers 19 residues. Germline lookup yields CDR1 MGHRA and CDR2 YSYEKL. Trimming at V came to 4 bases and at J to 0 bases, leaving 12 bases not matched to a gene. The CDR3 sequence is CASSREPGTASSYNSPLHF. CDR3 DNA sequence: TGCGCCAGCAGCCGGGAACCGGGGACAGCAAGCTCCTATAATTCACCCCTCCACTTT.

The rearrangement links TRBV7-9 to TRBJ2-5, with a weak D call TRBD2 (6 bases). The germline CDR1 and CDR2 sequences are SEHNR and FQNEAQ (reference sequence). The CDR3 loop spans 14 amino acids. With 3 bases removed from V and 5 bases from J, the gap between germline ends came to 13 bases. The CDR3 loop reads CASSLGGGYETQYF. CDR3 bases: TGTGCCAGCAGCTTGGGGGGAGGATATGAGACCCAGTACTTC. The whole variable domain, remainder taken from reference TRBV7-9 and TRBJ2-5, is DTGVSQNPRHKITKRGQNVTFRCDPISEHNRLYWYRQTLGQGPEFLTYFQNEAQLEKSRLLSDRFSAERPKGSFSTLEIQRTEQGDSAMYLCASSLGGGYETQYFGPGTRLLVL.

J is TRBJ1-5 and V is TRBV7-2; D is unclear. Trimming removed 2 bases from V and 3 bases from J, with 11 bases in between. Germline V CDR1 and CDR2: SGHTA, FQGNSA. The CDR3 runs 15 residues. CDR3: CASSLSADYNQPQHF. Written as DNA, the CDR3 is TGTGCCAGCAGCTTATCCGCTGACTACAATCAGCCCCAGCATTTT. The full variable domain, in which reference TRBV7-2 and TRBJ1-5 provide the parts outside the CDR3, is GAGVSQSPSNKVTEKGKDVELRCDPISGHTALYWYRQSLGQGLEFLIYFQGNSAPDKSGLPSDRFSAERTGGSVSTLTIQRTQQEDSAVYLCASSLSADYNQPQHFGDGTRLSIL.

This clonotype has only a few counts. This may be a read error: a much more frequent sequence differs by one nucleotide. This rearrangement joins TRBV2 to TRBJ2-1; TRBD2 aligns across 7 bases. V shed 6 bases, J shed 10 bases, and the junction held 12 bases outside the gene matches. The CDR3 totals 14 residues. CDR1 is SNHLY and CDR2 is FYNNEI in the germline V gene. The DNA for the CDR3 is TGTGCCAGCAGGTTAATGGGGGGGGTAGGAGAGCAGTTCTTC. Residues: CASRLMGGVGEQFF.

This clonotype was counted a few times. The gene calls are TRBV6-1 and TRBJ1-1; D gene uncertain. Germline CDR1 is MNHNS and CDR2 is SASEGT. Between the trimmed V and J ends, which lost 2 bases and 7 bases, there was a span of 20 bases. The CDR3 sequence is 16 residues long. The CDR3 sequence: CASSESVLGRNNEAFF. In nucleotides, the CDR3 is TGTGCCAGCAGTGAAAGCGTCTTAGGCAGAAATAATGAAGCTTTCTTT.

The rearrangement links TRBV5-1 to TRBJ2-1, with D unresolved. CDR1 is SGHRS, CDR2 YFSETQ, per germline. V shed 0 bases and J shed 8 bases, with 12 bases lying between them. There are 14 residues in the CDR3. The CDR3 bases are TGCGCCAGCAGCTTGGCCAGCATCCCCGATGAGCAGTTCTTC. Translation: CASSLASIPDEQFF. Combining the CDR3 with reference TRBV5-1 and TRBJ2-1 gives the whole variable domain KAGVTQTPRYLIKTRGQQVTLSCSPISGHRSVSWYQQTPGQGLQFLFEYFSETQRNKGNFPGRFSGRQFSNSRSEMNVSTLELGDSALYLCASSLASIPDEQFFGPGTRLTVL.

V usage is TRBV24-1 and J usage is TRBJ1-5; 8 nucleotides agree with TRBD1. The CDR3 is 20 amino acids. CDR1 is KGHDR, CDR2 SFDVKD, per germline. Unmatched junction bases numbered 15, after V lost 3 bases and J lost 0 bases. Here the CDR3 reads CATSDNLRTGTRYSNQPQHF. CDR3 in DNA: TGTGCCACCAGTGATAACCTACGGACAGGGACCCGATATAGCAATCAGCCCCAGCATTTT.

This clonotype was seen repeatedly, ten times or more. The chain uses TRBV5-4 and TRBJ2-3; 11 bases line up with TRBD2. With 4 bases clipped from V and 0 bases from J, the junction kept 10 bases outside the gene matches. The V gene's germline CDR1 is SGHNT and CDR2 YYREEE (reference sequence). The CDR3 contains 18 residues. This chain's CDR3 is CASSRLTSGIPSTDTQYF. CDR3 nucleotide sequence: TGTGCCAGCAGCCGATTGACTAGCGGGATCCCTAGCACAGATACGCAGTATTTT.

Ten or more counts support this clonotype. The chain combines TRBV12-3 or TRBV12-4 with TRBJ1-2; 9 nucleotides align to TRBD1. J lost 5 bases, V lost 3 bases, and 4 bases had no gene match. This CDR3 contains 14 residues. CDR3 sequence reads: CASSLGGQGYGYTF. For the CDR3, the DNA is TGTGCCAGCAGTTTGGGAGGACAGGGGTATGGCTACACCTTC.

This sequence joins TRBV24-1 and TRBJ2-1; perhaps D is TRBD1 or TRBD2 (5 bases each). This CDR3 spans 17 amino acids. Between the trimmed V and J ends, which lost 4 bases and 0 bases, there was a span of 15 bases. The germline V gene encodes CDR1 KGHDR and CDR2 SFDVKD. CDR3 DNA sequence: TGTGCCACCAGTGACCCCGGGACGGGGAGCTCCTACAATGAGCAGTTCTTC. This sequence encodes CATSDPGTGSSYNEQFF.

The V call is TRBV3-1, the J call TRBJ2-1; weak D call: TRBD1 (5 bases). V was pared by 2 bases and J by 8 bases, with 25 bases between. The CDR3 consists of 18 residues. CDR1 and CDR2 from the germline V gene are LGHDT and YNNKEL (reference sequence). The CDR3: CASSQFLQGRKIGYEQFF. As DNA, the CDR3 is TGTGCCAGCAGCCAATTCCTGCAGGGAAGAAAAATCGGGTATGAGCAGTTCTTC.

This clonotype was counted ten times or more. The CDR3 sequence: CAWSVTATEAFF. In DNA form, the CDR3 reads TGTGCCTGGAGTGTTACTGCGACTGAAGCTTTCTTT. The chain links TRBV30 to TRBJ1-1; no firm D call. Trimming stripped 0 bases from V and 5 bases from J, with 7 bases between. Germline V gene sequence: CDR1 GTSNPN, CDR2 SVGIG (reference sequence). The CDR3 contains 12 residues.